Sequencing of this TCR beta chain was carried out in a study of cytomegalovirus exposure and HLA in healthy donors. Study results and caveats: Links to common viral pathogens appeared, in a later analysis, for several of the most significant clusters. Later analysis associated a missense DCLRE1C variant with TCR beta V- and J-gene trimming.

The V gene's germline CDR1 is SGHNT and CDR2 YYREEE (reference sequence). The CDR3 length is 16 residues. Trimming cost V 4 bases and J 5 bases; bases outside gene matches: 10. For this clone: What it recognizes is unknown.

The PCR employed 60 Vbeta primers together with 13 Jbeta primers. Data came from immunoSEQ multiplex PCR; TCRdb stores just in-frame clones and leaves some out. Here the sample spans 60,000 to 70,000 clones, approximately 82% being singletons. The chain links TRBV5-4 to TRBJ2-7; 12 nucleotides align to TRBD1. The origin of this receptor is a woman aged 40-49 years in good health and CMV-seropositive. Material: PBMCs. The CDR3 coding sequence is TGTGCCAGCAGCCAGGGCGGGACAGGGGGCATCGACGAGCAGTACTTC. Protein sequence: CASSQGGTGGIDEQYF. Combining the CDR3 with reference TRBV5-4 and TRBJ2-7 gives the whole variable domain ETGVTQSPTHLIKTRGQQVTLRCSSQSGHNTVSWYQQALGQGPQFIFQYYREEENGRGNFPPRFSGLQFPNYSSELNVNALELDDSALYLCASSQGGTGGIDEQYFGPGTRLTVT.